Listed here are 2 T cell receptor beta chains from one sample, sequenced in a study of Graves' ophthalmopathy and Graves' hyperthyroidism. The authors amplified TCR beta CDR3 regions from RNA transcripts. An initial RT-PCR round employing HTBI primers preceded a second-round multiplex PCR. In TCRdb, the multiplex PCR reads were re-called with MiXCR into one record per CDR3 protein. The data contain 600,000 to 950,000 distinct CDR3 sequences, 40% of them seen just once; the ten biggest clones take up roughly 46%. Sequencing was done on a sample of peripheral blood. These receptors were collected from an adult man with Graves' ophthalmopathy.

The chain has TRBV7-9 and TRBJ1-5; 7 bases align to TRBD1. Unmatched junction bases numbered 4, after V lost 5 bases and J lost 0 bases. Germline CDR1 and CDR2: SEHNR and FQNEAQ (reference sequence). The CDR3 totals 15 residues. As DNA, the CDR3 is TGTGCCAGCAGCCTGGACAGGATTAGCAATCAGCCCCAGCATTTT. Protein: CASSLDRISNQPQHF.

This sequence joins TRBV15 and TRBJ1-5; D is undetermined. The CDR3 has 16 residues. Looked up from germline, CDR1 is LNHNV and CDR2 is YYDKDF (reference sequence). Trimming stripped 3 bases from V and 0 bases from J, with 12 bases between. The CDR3 nucleotides are TGTGCCACCAGCAGGCTTTCGTTGTATAGCAATCAGCCCCAGCATTTT. Translated: CATSRLSLYSNQPQHF.